A selection of T cell receptor beta chains follows, all from one sample in a study of early T cells in non-severe SARS-CoV-2 infection. TCRdb itself ran the 5' RACE reads through MiXCR, one entry per CDR3 protein. The sample has 68,000 or so distinct CDR3 sequences, 9.5% to 15% seen once. The specimen was whole blood. These receptors were collected from an adult who was a healthcare worker with PCR-confirmed SARS-CoV-2 infection or an uninfected control (not recorded which). CDR3s include the opening cysteine and the closing phenylalanine or tryptophan. Fields, in order: clone size, D gene, J gene, V gene, CDR3 protein, CDR3 DNA. D genes are given only for firm matches. Clone size appears in some rows only: once, few, many, or a class for an expanded clone.

abundance: many; d_gene: TRBD1; j_gene: TRBJ1-1; v_gene: TRBV6-5; CDR3aa: CASSSHRGTEAFF; CDR3nt: TGTGCCAGCAGTTCCCACAGGGGTACTGAAGCTTTCTTT
abundance: many; d_gene: TRBD1; j_gene: TRBJ1-1; v_gene: TRBV14; CDR3aa: CASSRDRGNTEAFF; CDR3nt: TGTGCCAGCAGCCGGGACAGGGGAAACACTGAAGCTTTCTTT
abundance: few; d_gene: .; j_gene: TRBJ2-5; v_gene: TRBV5-1; CDR3aa: CASSPGAGGQETQYF; CDR3nt: TGCGCCAGCAGCCCCGGGGCAGGGGGGCAAGAGACCCAGTACTTC
abundance: many; d_gene: TRBD2; j_gene: TRBJ2-3; v_gene: TRBV5-1; CDR3aa: CASSVSRLAAATDTQYF; CDR3nt: TGCGCCAGCAGCGTATCCCGACTAGCGGCTGCCACAGATACGCAGTATTTT
abundance: .; d_gene: .; j_gene: TRBJ1-2; v_gene: TRBV30; CDR3aa: CATRREYGYTF; CDR3nt: TGTGCGACACGCCGCGAGTATGGCTACACCTTC
abundance: many; d_gene: .; j_gene: TRBJ1-1; v_gene: TRBV10-3; CDR3aa: CAISPLNRARNTEAFF; CDR3nt: TGTGCCATCAGTCCACTAAACAGGGCCCGGAACACTGAAGCTTTCTTT
abundance: few; d_gene: .; j_gene: TRBJ2-1; v_gene: TRBV9; CDR3aa: CASSSYWMGRTLESYNEQFF; CDR3nt: TGTGCCAGCAGCTCCTATTGGATGGGCCGGACATTGGAGTCCTACAATGAGCAGTTCTTC
abundance: few; d_gene: .; j_gene: TRBJ2-5; v_gene: TRBV6-2/TRBV6-3; CDR3aa: CASSYERRSTQYF; CDR3nt: TGTGCCAGCAGTTACGAGCGCCGCAGTACCCAGTACTTC
abundance: few; d_gene: .; j_gene: TRBJ1-3; v_gene: TRBV29-1; CDR3aa: CSVAGFSGNTIYF; CDR3nt: TGCAGCGTGGCAGGATTCTCTGGAAACACCATATATTTT
abundance: few; d_gene: TRBD1; j_gene: TRBJ1-1; v_gene: TRBV5-1; CDR3aa: CASSPGGKNTEAFF; CDR3nt: TGCGCCAGCAGCCCAGGGGGGAAGAACACTGAAGCTTTCTTT
abundance: many; d_gene: .; j_gene: TRBJ2-3; v_gene: TRBV20-1; CDR3aa: CSATKGGGNTDTQYF; CDR3nt: TGCAGTGCTACGAAGGGAGGAGGGAACACAGATACGCAGTATTTT
abundance: few; d_gene: .; j_gene: TRBJ2-4; v_gene: TRBV19; CDR3aa: CASSRLLKNIQYF; CDR3nt: TGTGCCAGTAGTCGCCTACTTAAAAACATTCAGTACTTC
abundance: few; d_gene: .; j_gene: TRBJ1-2; v_gene: TRBV5-1; CDR3aa: CASSLEGGSLGYTF; CDR3nt: TGCGCCAGCAGCTTGGAGGGCGGGTCTCTTGGCTACACCTTC
abundance: .; d_gene: .; j_gene: TRBJ1-1; v_gene: TRBV7-6; CDR3aa: CASSLSEATEAFF; CDR3nt: TGTGCCAGCAGCTTATCTGAGGCCACTGAAGCTTTCTTT
abundance: many; d_gene: .; j_gene: TRBJ2-7; v_gene: TRBV7-3; CDR3aa: CASSLSRDPSYEQYF; CDR3nt: TGTGCCAGCAGCTTGTCCCGGGACCCTTCCTACGAGCAGTACTTC
abundance: many; d_gene: TRBD1; j_gene: TRBJ1-2; v_gene: TRBV29-1; CDR3aa: CSVDAGQGPNYGYTF; CDR3nt: TGCAGCGTTGATGCGGGACAGGGGCCAAACTATGGCTACACCTTC
abundance: many; d_gene: .; j_gene: TRBJ2-3; v_gene: TRBV7-2; CDR3aa: CASSWLVLGPHAQYF; CDR3nt: TGTGCCAGCAGTTGGCTTGTATTGGGTCCCCATGCGCAGTATTTT
abundance: .; d_gene: TRBD1; j_gene: TRBJ2-1; v_gene: TRBV5-6; CDR3aa: CASSADRGMIYEQFF; CDR3nt: TGTGCCAGCAGCGCCGACAGGGGTATGATTTATGAGCAGTTCTTC
abundance: many; d_gene: .; j_gene: TRBJ1-5; v_gene: TRBV5-5; CDR3aa: CASSDTGYPNQPQHF; CDR3nt: TGTGCCAGCAGCGATACAGGGTATCCGAATCAGCCCCAGCATTTT
abundance: many; d_gene: .; j_gene: TRBJ2-7; v_gene: TRBV2; CDR3aa: CASSEGTVWDYEQYF; CDR3nt: TGTGCCAGCAGTGAGGGGACGGTTTGGGATTACGAGCAGTACTTC
abundance: .; d_gene: .; j_gene: TRBJ2-2; v_gene: TRBV7-6; CDR3aa: CASSPLLTGELFF; CDR3nt: TGTGCCAGCAGCCCCCTCTTAACCGGGGAGCTGTTTTTT
abundance: many; d_gene: .; j_gene: TRBJ2-1; v_gene: TRBV20-1; CDR3aa: CSVFESKINEQFF; CDR3nt: TGCAGTGTATTTGAGTCCAAAATCAACGAGCAGTTCTTC
abundance: many; d_gene: .; j_gene: TRBJ1-2; v_gene: TRBV2; CDR3aa: CASSELADNYGYTF; CDR3nt: TGTGCCAGCAGTGAATTAGCGGATAACTATGGCTACACCTTC
abundance: few; d_gene: .; j_gene: TRBJ1-2; v_gene: TRBV6-5; CDR3aa: CASSYNGISNYGYTF; CDR3nt: TGTGCCAGCAGTTACAATGGGATCTCCAACTATGGCTACACCTTC
abundance: .; d_gene: TRBD2; j_gene: TRBJ2-3; v_gene: TRBV7-2; CDR3aa: CASSLDMPSGDTQYF; CDR3nt: TGTGCCAGCAGCTTAGATATGCCTAGCGGCGATACGCAGTATTTT
abundance: few; d_gene: TRBD1; j_gene: TRBJ1-2; v_gene: TRBV3-1; CDR3aa: CASSQRGPFNGYTF; CDR3nt: TGTGCCAGCAGCCAAAGGGGGCCCTTCAATGGCTACACCTTC
abundance: many; d_gene: .; j_gene: TRBJ1-2; v_gene: TRBV28; CDR3aa: CASLVRDPSNYGYTF; CDR3nt: TGTGCCAGTCTTGTCCGGGACCCGTCTAACTATGGCTACACCTTC
abundance: .; d_gene: .; j_gene: TRBJ2-3; v_gene: TRBV4-1; CDR3aa: CASSQDRPSTDTQYF; CDR3nt: TGCGCCAGCAGCCAAGATCGCCCTAGCACAGATACGCAGTATTTT
abundance: many; d_gene: .; j_gene: TRBJ1-1; v_gene: TRBV6-1; CDR3aa: CASSEAKGPIGEAFF; CDR3nt: TGTGCCAGCAGTGAAGCGAAGGGTCCAATTGGTGAAGCTTTCTTT
abundance: few; d_gene: TRBD2; j_gene: TRBJ2-5; v_gene: TRBV7-9; CDR3aa: CASSPGSGGQETQYF; CDR3nt: TGTGCCAGCAGCCCCGGTAGCGGGGGACAAGAGACCCAGTACTTC
abundance: many; d_gene: .; j_gene: TRBJ1-4; v_gene: TRBV12-3/TRBV12-4; CDR3aa: CASSPSNEKLFF; CDR3nt: TGTGCCAGCAGTCCTTCAAATGAAAAACTGTTTTTT
abundance: few; d_gene: TRBD1; j_gene: TRBJ2-4; v_gene: TRBV2; CDR3aa: CASSYFGQGTTSAKNIQYF; CDR3nt: TGTGCCAGCAGTTACTTCGGACAGGGCACAACGTCAGCCAAAAACATTCAGTACTTC
abundance: .; d_gene: TRBD1; j_gene: TRBJ1-4; v_gene: TRBV7-8; CDR3aa: CASSLGLRQGGEKLFF; CDR3nt: TGTGCCAGCAGCTTAGGTCTACGACAGGGAGGCGAAAAACTGTTTTTT
abundance: few; d_gene: .; j_gene: TRBJ1-4; v_gene: TRBV11-2; CDR3aa: CASSLVTASNEKLFF; CDR3nt: TGTGCCAGCAGCTTAGTGACAGCCTCTAATGAAAAACTGTTTTTT
abundance: .; d_gene: .; j_gene: TRBJ2-2; v_gene: TRBV7-9; CDR3aa: CANSSQPGVVTGELFF; CDR3nt: TGTGCCAACAGCTCCCAACCCGGGGTTGTCACCGGGGAGCTGTTTTTT
abundance: few; d_gene: .; j_gene: TRBJ2-3; v_gene: TRBV3-1; CDR3aa: CASSHTDTQYF; CDR3nt: TGTGCCAGCAGCCACACAGATACGCAGTATTTT
abundance: many; d_gene: .; j_gene: TRBJ2-4; v_gene: TRBV11-2; CDR3aa: CASSLVGSGDIQYF; CDR3nt: TGTGCCAGCAGCTTAGTAGGGTCAGGAGACATTCAGTACTTC
abundance: few; d_gene: .; j_gene: TRBJ1-2; v_gene: TRBV27; CDR3aa: CASRMGGAPLGYTF; CDR3nt: TGTGCCAGCAGAATGGGCGGGGCCCCACTTGGCTACACCTTC
abundance: few; d_gene: .; j_gene: TRBJ2-2; v_gene: TRBV6-2/TRBV6-3; CDR3aa: CASSRDFYTGELFF; CDR3nt: TGTGCCAGCAGTCGGGACTTCTACACCGGGGAGCTGTTTTTT
abundance: .; d_gene: TRBD1; j_gene: TRBJ1-2; v_gene: TRBV29-1; CDR3aa: CSARTGQTIYGYTF; CDR3nt: TGCAGCGCCCGAACGGGACAGACTATCTATGGCTACACCTTC
abundance: .; d_gene: TRBD2; j_gene: TRBJ2-7; v_gene: TRBV6-2/TRBV6-3; CDR3aa: CASQRSGGPEQYF; CDR3nt: TGTGCCTCACAACGGAGCGGGGGACCCGAGCAGTACTTC
abundance: many; d_gene: .; j_gene: TRBJ1-5; v_gene: TRBV20-1; CDR3aa: CSASGSGGGPQHF; CDR3nt: TGCAGTGCTAGTGGATCCGGAGGTGGGCCCCAGCATTTT
abundance: many; d_gene: .; j_gene: TRBJ1-5; v_gene: TRBV4-1; CDR3aa: CASSQGGRQPQHF; CDR3nt: TGCGCCAGCAGCCAAGGCGGGAGGCAGCCCCAGCATTTT
abundance: many; d_gene: .; j_gene: TRBJ2-7; v_gene: TRBV28; CDR3aa: CASSLTPGEQYF; CDR3nt: TGTGCCAGCAGCCTGACTCCGGGGGAGCAGTACTTC
abundance: many; d_gene: TRBD1; j_gene: TRBJ1-2; v_gene: TRBV18; CDR3aa: CASSPVPGQGLSSYGYTF; CDR3nt: TGTGCCAGCTCACCAGTACCGGGACAGGGCCTTTCCAGCTATGGCTACACCTTC
abundance: many; d_gene: TRBD1; j_gene: TRBJ1-2; v_gene: TRBV6-5; CDR3aa: CASARQGNFYGYTF; CDR3nt: TGTGCCAGCGCTAGACAGGGAAATTTCTATGGCTACACCTTC
abundance: many; d_gene: TRBD2; j_gene: TRBJ2-3; v_gene: TRBV6-2/TRBV6-3; CDR3aa: CASRMRGGLTDTQYF; CDR3nt: TGTGCCAGCAGGATGCGCGGGGGGCTCACAGATACGCAGTATTTT
abundance: once; d_gene: .; j_gene: TRBJ2-3; v_gene: TRBV21-1; CDR3aa: CASSKGLASGNWDTQYF; CDR3nt: TGTGCCAGCAGCAAAGGATTGGCTAGCGGTAACTGGGATACGCAGTATTTT
abundance: few; d_gene: TRBD1; j_gene: TRBJ2-3; v_gene: TRBV29-1; CDR3aa: CSVQRQGASDTQYF; CDR3nt: TGCAGCGTACAAAGACAGGGGGCCTCGGATACGCAGTATTTT
abundance: many; d_gene: .; j_gene: TRBJ1-1; v_gene: TRBV7-9; CDR3aa: CASSGVTEAFF; CDR3nt: TGTGCCAGCTCCGGGGTCACTGAAGCTTTCTTT
abundance: .; d_gene: .; j_gene: TRBJ2-7; v_gene: TRBV29-1; CDR3aa: CSVGVGAYEQYF; CDR3nt: TGCAGCGTTGGGGTAGGGGCCTACGAGCAGTACTTC
abundance: .; d_gene: TRBD2; j_gene: TRBJ2-1; v_gene: TRBV11-2; CDR3aa: CASSRNLAGPYNEQFF; CDR3nt: TGTGCCAGCAGCCGAAATCTAGCGGGGCCCTACAATGAGCAGTTCTTC
abundance: few; d_gene: .; j_gene: TRBJ2-5; v_gene: TRBV11-2; CDR3aa: CASSLRRASGQETQYF; CDR3nt: TGTGCCAGCAGCTTACGCCGGGCCTCGGGCCAAGAGACCCAGTACTTC
abundance: .; d_gene: .; j_gene: TRBJ2-7; v_gene: TRBV30; CDR3aa: CAWSSGRVGEQYF; CDR3nt: TGTGCCTGGAGTTCGGGCAGGGTAGGCGAGCAGTACTTC
abundance: few; d_gene: .; j_gene: TRBJ1-4; v_gene: TRBV4-1; CDR3aa: CASSQDIRDHGKLFF; CDR3nt: TGCGCCAGCAGCCAAGATATCCGGGACCATGGAAAACTGTTTTTT
abundance: many; d_gene: .; j_gene: TRBJ2-3; v_gene: TRBV12-5; CDR3aa: CASGKIEPNTQYF; CDR3nt: TGTGCTAGTGGAAAAATCGAGCCCAATACGCAGTATTTT
abundance: few; d_gene: .; j_gene: TRBJ1-1; v_gene: TRBV6-6; CDR3aa: CASSYGYTEAFF; CDR3nt: TGTGCCAGCAGTTACGGGTACACTGAAGCTTTCTTT